This TCR beta chain was recorded in a study of blood T cell repertoires in COVID-19. Across the study: From T cells, B-cell-depleted T cells, or PBMCs came the material, which was cDNA or gDNA.

This table comes from immunoSEQ multiplex PCR, and its TCRdb copy is limited to in-frame clones, with some not included. Of approximately 50,000 clones in the sample, about 91% were seen once. Specimen: peripheral blood. The sequence derives from a man between 50 and 59 years old with active COVID-19.

In DNA form, the CDR3 reads TGTGCCACCAGTGATGGCGGGGCTATGGGCACTGAAGCTTTCTTT. It codes for CATSDGGAMGTEAFF. The chain is built from TRBV24-1 and TRBJ1-1; a weak D match, TRBD1 (5 bases). Germline V gene sequence: CDR1 KGHDR, CDR2 SFDVKD. V lost 3 bases and J lost 4, with 14 bases in between. This CDR3 has 15 residues.